Listed below are T cell receptor beta chains from one sample, sequenced in a study of blood T cell repertoires in COVID-19. The table came from immunoSEQ multiplex PCR; TCRdb's copy has only in-frame clones and leaves some out. Of 210,000 or so clones listed, around four fifths are singletons. Sequenced input: peripheral blood. The receptor source for this set is a woman aged 45-65 years with active or convalescent COVID-19. Each CDR3 is given with its conserved first and last residue. A D gene is named only where the DNA matches it firmly. Size tells how often a clone was seen (once, few, many) or the class of an expanded clone, and some rows leave it out.

clone size: NA
J gene: TRBJ1-5
V gene: TRBV30
D gene: NA
CDR3 DNA: TGTGCCTGGGCACCGACAGCTCTCAAACAGCCCCAGCATTTT
CDR3 protein: CAWAPTALKQPQHF

clone size: NA
J gene: TRBJ1-6
V gene: TRBV2
D gene: TRBD1
CDR3 DNA: TGTGCCAGCAGTGACGAGGGGGCAAGTTCACCCCTCCACTTT
CDR3 protein: CASSDEGASSPLHF

clone size: NA
J gene: TRBJ2-5
V gene: TRBV5-4
D gene: TRBD1
CDR3 DNA: TGTGCCAGCAAACCGGGACAGGGCCAAGAGACCCAGTACTTC
CDR3 protein: CASKPGQGQETQYF

clone size: few
J gene: TRBJ1-3
V gene: TRBV20-1
D gene: NA
CDR3 DNA: TGCAGTGCTAGTAGCTACTCTGGAAACACCATATATTTT
CDR3 protein: CSASSYSGNTIYF

clone size: NA
J gene: TRBJ1-1
V gene: TRBV3-1/TRBV3-2
D gene: NA
CDR3 DNA: TGTGCCAGCAGCCAAGACGAGGGTAGGACTGAAGCTTTCTTT
CDR3 protein: CASSQDEGRTEAFF

clone size: NA
J gene: TRBJ2-2
V gene: TRBV2
D gene: TRBD1
CDR3 DNA: TGTGCCAGCAGTGTATTGGGACAGGGTGCCGGGGAGCTGTTTTTT
CDR3 protein: CASSVLGQGAGELFF

clone size: NA
J gene: TRBJ2-1
V gene: TRBV6-1
D gene: TRBD1
CDR3 DNA: TGTGCCAGCAGTGAGGGGACAGGTATGCGGAATGAGCAGTTCTTC
CDR3 protein: CASSEGTGMRNEQFF

clone size: NA
J gene: TRBJ1-1
V gene: TRBV30
D gene: NA
CDR3 DNA: TGTGCCTGGAGTAGGGAGAGAAACACTGAAGCTTTCTTT
CDR3 protein: CAWSRERNTEAFF

clone size: NA
J gene: TRBJ1-1
V gene: TRBV30
D gene: TRBD1
CDR3 DNA: TGTGCCTGCTGGACAGGGCAAGCGAACACTGAAGCTTTCTTT
CDR3 protein: CACWTGQANTEAFF

clone size: NA
J gene: TRBJ2-3
V gene: TRBV5-1
D gene: NA
CDR3 DNA: TGCGCCAGCAGCCCTGTTCCCGGGAATACGCAGTATTTT
CDR3 protein: CASSPVPGNTQYF

clone size: few
J gene: TRBJ1-1
V gene: TRBV19
D gene: TRBD1
CDR3 DNA: TGTGCCAGTAGTATTAGACAGGGGGTTGCGACTGAAGCTTTCTTT
CDR3 protein: CASSIRQGVATEAFF

clone size: NA
J gene: TRBJ1-5
V gene: TRBV19
D gene: NA
CDR3 DNA: TGTGCCAGTAAGGGGCGATTAGGTCAGCCCCAGCATTTT
CDR3 protein: CASKGRLGQPQHF

clone size: NA
J gene: TRBJ2-7
V gene: TRBV2
D gene: NA
CDR3 DNA: TGTGCCAGCACCCTAGCCGACGGACCCTACGAGCAGTACTTC
CDR3 protein: CASTLADGPYEQYF

clone size: few
J gene: TRBJ1-6
V gene: TRBV5-1
D gene: NA
CDR3 DNA: TGCGCCAGCAGCTTGGCTCAGGGAGGGTCACCCCTCCACTTT
CDR3 protein: CASSLAQGGSPLHF

clone size: NA
J gene: TRBJ2-7
V gene: TRBV27
D gene: NA
CDR3 DNA: TGTGCCAGCAGTTCCAGGGTCGGTAACTACGAGCAGTACTTC
CDR3 protein: CASSSRVGNYEQYF

clone size: NA
J gene: TRBJ1-4
V gene: TRBV19
D gene: NA
CDR3 DNA: TGTGCCAGTAGTTCACGGACGGGAGAGGAACTGTTTTTT
CDR3 protein: CASSSRTGEELFF

clone size: NA
J gene: TRBJ2-1
V gene: TRBV2
D gene: TRBD1
CDR3 DNA: TGTGCCAGCAGTACCCTCGGACAGGTGAACAATGAGCAGTTCTTC
CDR3 protein: CASSTLGQVNNEQFF

clone size: NA
J gene: TRBJ2-1
V gene: TRBV10-3
D gene: TRBD2
CDR3 DNA: TGTGCCATCAGTGACAGGCTAGCGGGTTACAATGAGCAGTTCTTC
CDR3 protein: CAISDRLAGYNEQFF

clone size: NA
J gene: TRBJ2-5
V gene: TRBV27
D gene: TRBD2
CDR3 DNA: TGTGCCAGCAGACCAACCGGGACTAGCGGACAGACCCAGTACTTC
CDR3 protein: CASRPTGTSGQTQYF

clone size: NA
J gene: TRBJ2-7
V gene: TRBV5-6
D gene: TRBD1
CDR3 DNA: TGTGCCAGCAGCCGATCCGGGACAGGGAACTACGAGCAGTACTTC
CDR3 protein: CASSRSGTGNYEQYF

clone size: NA
J gene: TRBJ2-3
V gene: TRBV3-1/TRBV3-2
D gene: TRBD1
CDR3 DNA: TGTGCCAGCAGCCTGGGGACAGCCCCGCAGCAGTATTTT
CDR3 protein: CASSLGTAPQQYF

clone size: NA
J gene: TRBJ1-3
V gene: TRBV4-1
D gene: TRBD1
CDR3 DNA: TGCGCCAGCAGCCCAGGGGGTAGAACAGTAGGAAACACCATATATTTT
CDR3 protein: CASSPGGRTVGNTIYF

clone size: NA
J gene: TRBJ2-7
V gene: TRBV7-9
D gene: TRBD1
CDR3 DNA: TGTGCCAGCACCACCACCCGGACAGGGTCCTACGAGCAGTACTTC
CDR3 protein: CASTTTRTGSYEQYF

clone size: NA
J gene: TRBJ1-3
V gene: TRBV7-9
D gene: TRBD1
CDR3 DNA: TGTGCCAGCAGCCATTCCGGACAGGGGGCAAACACCATATATTTT
CDR3 protein: CASSHSGQGANTIYF

clone size: NA
J gene: TRBJ1-1
V gene: TRBV2
D gene: TRBD1
CDR3 DNA: TGTGCCAGCATCCGGGACAGGGGGTCTAACACTGAAGCTTTCTTT
CDR3 protein: CASIRDRGSNTEAFF

clone size: once
J gene: TRBJ1-2
V gene: TRBV19
D gene: TRBD1
CDR3 DNA: TGTGCCAGTAGAACACCGGGACAGCCGGATGGCTACACCTTC
CDR3 protein: CASRTPGQPDGYTF

clone size: NA
J gene: TRBJ1-2
V gene: TRBV6-4
D gene: TRBD1
CDR3 DNA: TGTGCCAGCAGTGTCGGGACAGGGTTTGGCTACACCTTC
CDR3 protein: CASSVGTGFGYTF

clone size: NA
J gene: TRBJ1-1
V gene: TRBV7-9
D gene: NA
CDR3 DNA: TGTGCCAGCAGCCTGGGCCTCGGGGACACTGAAGCTTTCTTT
CDR3 protein: CASSLGLGDTEAFF

clone size: NA
J gene: TRBJ1-4
V gene: TRBV14
D gene: TRBD1
CDR3 DNA: TGTGCCAACCACAGCGGGGACAGGGGCGCCGGCAGGGATGAAAAACTGTTTTTT
CDR3 protein: CANHSGDRGAGRDEKLFF

clone size: once
J gene: TRBJ1-2
V gene: TRBV7-9
D gene: NA
CDR3 DNA: TGTGCCAGCAGCTTTACGACAGAGAACTATGGCTACACCTTC
CDR3 protein: CASSFTTENYGYTF

clone size: NA
J gene: TRBJ1-1
V gene: TRBV7-3
D gene: NA
CDR3 DNA: TGTGCCAGCAGCTTAACTCGGGACACTGAAGCTTTCTTT
CDR3 protein: CASSLTRDTEAFF

clone size: NA
J gene: TRBJ1-1
V gene: TRBV24-1
D gene: NA
CDR3 DNA: TGTGCCACCAGTCTCCGGGACACTCAAGGGGCTTTCTTT
CDR3 protein: CATSLRDTQGAFF

clone size: NA
J gene: TRBJ2-1
V gene: TRBV2
D gene: NA
CDR3 DNA: TGTGCCAGCAGGGGTGGGACAAGCTACAATGAGCAGTTCTTC
CDR3 protein: CASRGGTSYNEQFF

clone size: NA
J gene: TRBJ1-2
V gene: TRBV7-8
D gene: NA
CDR3 DNA: TGTGCCAGCAGCTTATGGGGGGGCTCTAACTATGGCTACACCTTC
CDR3 protein: CASSLWGGSNYGYTF

clone size: few
J gene: TRBJ1-5
V gene: TRBV2
D gene: NA
CDR3 DNA: TGTGCCAGCAGTGATCTAAGAGGGAGCAATCAGCCCCAGCATTTT
CDR3 protein: CASSDLRGSNQPQHF

clone size: NA
J gene: TRBJ2-2
V gene: TRBV6-1
D gene: NA
CDR3 DNA: TGTGCCAGCAGTTCTCTACTGAACACCGGGGAGCTGTTTTTT
CDR3 protein: CASSSLLNTGELFF

clone size: NA
J gene: TRBJ2-3
V gene: TRBV9
D gene: TRBD1
CDR3 DNA: TGTGCCAGCAGCGTAGGAGGGGGCGGCTCCCCAGATACGCAGTATTTT
CDR3 protein: CASSVGGGGSPDTQYF

clone size: NA
J gene: TRBJ1-1
V gene: TRBV5-1
D gene: TRBD1
CDR3 DNA: TGCGCCAGCAGCCGGACAGGACCGAACACTGAAGCTTTCTTT
CDR3 protein: CASSRTGPNTEAFF

clone size: NA
J gene: TRBJ1-1
V gene: TRBV7-2
D gene: TRBD1
CDR3 DNA: TGTGCCAGCAGCTCAGACAGGGGGCGAACTGAAGCTTTCTTT
CDR3 protein: CASSSDRGRTEAFF

clone size: NA
J gene: TRBJ1-6
V gene: TRBV5-1
D gene: TRBD1
CDR3 DNA: TGCGCCAGCAGTCGGGCCGGGACAGGGGGCAGTTCACCCCTCCACTTT
CDR3 protein: CASSRAGTGGSSPLHF

clone size: NA
J gene: TRBJ1-2
V gene: TRBV7-2
D gene: NA
CDR3 DNA: TGTGCCAGCAGCTTAGTCAGCGTCACAGGCTACACCTTC
CDR3 protein: CASSLVSVTGYTF

clone size: NA
J gene: TRBJ2-2
V gene: TRBV5-1
D gene: NA
CDR3 DNA: TGCGCCAGCAGCTTCGAATCCAGGGGAAGTAGGGCCACCGGGGAGCTGTTTTTT
CDR3 protein: CASSFESRGSRATGELFF

clone size: few
J gene: TRBJ1-1
V gene: TRBV10-3
D gene: NA
CDR3 DNA: TGTGCCATCAGCCTAGGGAACACTGAAGCTTTCTTT
CDR3 protein: CAISLGNTEAFF

clone size: once
J gene: TRBJ2-1
V gene: TRBV12-5
D gene: TRBD2
CDR3 DNA: TGTGCTAGTGGTTTGATGGCCAGCGGGGGGTCCTACAATGAGCAGTTCTTC
CDR3 protein: CASGLMASGGSYNEQFF

clone size: few
J gene: TRBJ1-5
V gene: TRBV30
D gene: TRBD1
CDR3 DNA: TGTGCCTGGACAGGGGGCAATCGCAATCAGCCCCAGCATTTT
CDR3 protein: CAWTGGNRNQPQHF

clone size: NA
J gene: TRBJ1-4
V gene: TRBV2
D gene: NA
CDR3 DNA: TGTGCCAGCAATTCAGGGAAGTATGAAAAACTGTTTTTT
CDR3 protein: CASNSGKYEKLFF

clone size: once
J gene: TRBJ2-7
V gene: TRBV5-5
D gene: TRBD1
CDR3 DNA: TGTGCCAGCAGCTTTCTGGGACAGGGTCTCCTACAGCAGTACTTC
CDR3 protein: CASSFLGQGLLQQYF

clone size: NA
J gene: TRBJ2-7
V gene: TRBV9
D gene: NA
CDR3 DNA: TGTGCCAGCAGCGTAATGGAGCGACCCTACGAGCAGTACTTC
CDR3 protein: CASSVMERPYEQYF

clone size: NA
J gene: TRBJ1-2
V gene: TRBV5-5
D gene: NA
CDR3 DNA: TGTGCCAGCAGCTTGGCCAATCGGGAGGAGACTGGCTACACCTTC
CDR3 protein: CASSLANREETGYTF

clone size: NA
J gene: TRBJ2-5
V gene: TRBV7-7
D gene: TRBD1
CDR3 DNA: TGTGCCAGCAGCACACAGGGGGCCGGGGAGACCCAGTACTTC
CDR3 protein: CASSTQGAGETQYF

clone size: NA
J gene: TRBJ1-4
V gene: TRBV14
D gene: TRBD1
CDR3 DNA: TGTGCCAGCAGCCAAGGCTTGACCACAGGGGGCGACGAAAAACTGTTTTTT
CDR3 protein: CASSQGLTTGGDEKLFF

clone size: NA
J gene: TRBJ1-5
V gene: TRBV2
D gene: NA
CDR3 DNA: TGTGCCAGCCGACAGAATAGCAATCAGCCCCAGCATTTT
CDR3 protein: CASRQNSNQPQHF

clone size: NA
J gene: TRBJ2-2
V gene: TRBV5-8
D gene: NA
CDR3 DNA: TGTGCCAGCAGTCCCCAGGGTCTCGGGGAGCTGTTTTTT
CDR3 protein: CASSPQGLGELFF

clone size: NA
J gene: TRBJ1-2
V gene: TRBV27
D gene: NA
CDR3 DNA: TGTGCCAGCACGCTAATGGGGACTAGGGGGGACCCCGGGTACTATGGCTACACCTTC
CDR3 protein: CASTLMGTRGDPGYYGYTF

clone size: few
J gene: TRBJ2-7
V gene: TRBV5-1
D gene: NA
CDR3 DNA: TGCGCCAGCAGCATGAGTGGCTACGAGCAGTACTTC
CDR3 protein: CASSMSGYEQYF